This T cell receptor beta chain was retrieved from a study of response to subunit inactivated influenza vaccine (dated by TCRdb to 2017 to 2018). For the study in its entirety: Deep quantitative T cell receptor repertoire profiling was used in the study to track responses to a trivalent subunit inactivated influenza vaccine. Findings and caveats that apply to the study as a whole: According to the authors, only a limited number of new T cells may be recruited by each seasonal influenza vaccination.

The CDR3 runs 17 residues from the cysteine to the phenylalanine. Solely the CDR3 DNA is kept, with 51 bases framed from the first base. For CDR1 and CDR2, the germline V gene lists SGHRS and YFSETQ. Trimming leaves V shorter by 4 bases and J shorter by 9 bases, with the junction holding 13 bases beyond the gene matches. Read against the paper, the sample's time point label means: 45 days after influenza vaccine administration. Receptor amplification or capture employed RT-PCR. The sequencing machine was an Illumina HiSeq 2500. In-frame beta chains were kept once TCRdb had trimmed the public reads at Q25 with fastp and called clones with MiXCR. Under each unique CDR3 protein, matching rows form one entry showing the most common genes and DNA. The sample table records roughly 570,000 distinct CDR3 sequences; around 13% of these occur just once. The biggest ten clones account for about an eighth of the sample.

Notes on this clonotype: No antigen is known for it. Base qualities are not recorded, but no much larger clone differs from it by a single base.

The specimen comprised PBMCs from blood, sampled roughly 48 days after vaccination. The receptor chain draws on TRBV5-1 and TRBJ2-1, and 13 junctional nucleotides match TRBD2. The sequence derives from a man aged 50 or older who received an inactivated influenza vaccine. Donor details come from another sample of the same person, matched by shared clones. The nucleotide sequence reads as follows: TGCGCCAGCAGCCCAGGACTAGCGGGAGTGCGGGTGGGTGAGCAGTTCTTC. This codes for CASSPGLAGVRVGEQFF.